The present T cell receptor beta chain was sequenced within a study of blood T cell repertoires in COVID-19. Study overall: The United States, Italy and Spain provided the acute and convalescent COVID-19 samples. T cells, B-cell-depleted T cells, or PBMCs provided the cDNA or gDNA that served as material.

This clone was found once. The CDR3 is 15 amino acids. Per germline, CDR1 LGHDT and CDR2 YNNKEL (reference sequence). J gave up 3 bases and V 1 base, and 3 bases lay outside the gene matches. Original processing notes: The assay estimated nucleated cells by amplifying reference gene primers. Data came from immunoSEQ multiplex PCR; TCRdb stores just in-frame clones and leaves some out. V and J calls and clone size follow that table, whereas D and trimming were derived from the DNA. Among around 200,000 clones, approximately 84% were seen once, and the ten largest hold 3.5% to 5%. The J gene is TRBJ1-5, the V gene TRBV3-1 (or the pseudogene TRBV3-2), with 7 bases fitting TRBD1. This sequence was found in a man aged 50-60 years with acute or convalescent COVID-19. The specimen sequenced was peripheral blood. CDR3 sequence (DNA): TGTGCCAGCAGCCAAGGGGGACAGAACAATCAGCCCCAGCATTTT. As protein: CASSQGGQNNQPQHF.